This T cell receptor (beta chain) was obtained from a study of shared clonotypes between healthy human individuals. Study-level results: Investigators collected only blood, and repertoires in tissues likely differ.

About this clone: Its specificity is not known.

Into CD45RA+ naive and CD45RA-negative memory subsets, the CD4+ cells were split. In the authors' workflow: Quality scores were absent from the junction-only immunoSEQ sequences, so filtering differed. Produced via immunoSEQ multiplex PCR; TCRdb's table is partial and in-frame only. V, J and clone size were drawn from that table, and D and trimming were deduced from the DNA. Among some 650,000 clones listed, about 97% were seen once. Per germline, CDR1 KGHSH and CDR2 LQKENI. This CDR3 contains 15 residues. V gave up 1 base and J gave up 7 bases, with 14 bases separating them. The rearrangement links TRBV18 to TRBJ2-1, with D possibly called TRBD1 or TRBD2 (5 bases each). The source of this sequence is a woman aged 25 to 39 in good health. Sample: naive CD4+ T cells sorted from blood. Subset denoted: CD45RA+ positively selected. CDR3: CASSPRGSDRNEQFF. The CDR3 DNA reads as TGTGCCAGCTCACCACGGGGGTCGGATCGGAATGAGCAGTTCTTC.